This T cell receptor beta chain derives from a study of T cells in Graves' hyperthyroidism and ophthalmopathy. What was amplified from RNA transcripts were TCR beta CDR3 regions. The primer set for the first-round RT-PCR of the TCR CDR3 was HTBI. In TCRdb, the multiplex PCR reads were re-called with MiXCR into one record per CDR3 protein. The repertoire holds 750,000 to 900,000 distinct CDR3 sequences, with 38% as singletons. Germline CDR1 is DFQATT and CDR2 is SNEGSKA (reference sequence). Trimming removed 0 bases at V and 3 bases at J, with 12 bases between. The CDR3 length is 14 residues. PBMCs were collected from an approximately 9.4 ml volume of fresh peripheral blood. This clonotype was counted between two and nine times.

This TCR was recovered from a man aged 18-30 years with Graves' hyperthyroidism. The chain employs TRBV20-1 and TRBJ2-7; D is perhaps TRBD2 (5 bases). Sequencing input: blood. In DNA form, the CDR3 reads TGCAGTGCTAGAGAACCCCCGGGAAGCTACGAGCAGTACTTC. Protein: CSAREPPGSYEQYF.